The 10 T cell receptor beta chains below were found in one sample sequenced in a study of T-cell reconstitution after alpha-beta-depleted transplantation in children. Unique molecular identifiers were incorporated during preparation of the TCRbeta library. Each CDR3 protein gets one entry after TCRdb re-called the PCR reads with MiXCR. The sample has just over 200,000 distinct CDR3 sequences, around 7.7% seen once. The sequenced sample was PBMCs, mostly from graft donor cells, obtained 360 days after TCRalphabeta/CD19-depleted stem cell transplant. The receptors were sampled from a male patient between 2 and 10 years old who had a stem cell transplant for acute myeloid leukemia, so the T cells may come from the graft donor.

In this sample, this clonotype turned up many times. Compared with germline, one end of the junction differs, possibly owing to a read error. The chain carries TRBV7-7 and TRBJ2-5, with a tentative D call TRBD2 (5 bases). Germline assignment: CDR1 SSHAT and CDR2 FNYEAQ (reference sequence). This CDR3 spans 13 amino acids. The CDR3 DNA reads as TGTGCTAGCAGCTTAGCGCATAGGGAGACCCAGTACTTC. It encodes CASSLAHRETQYF.

V and J are TRBV20-1 and TRBJ2-7; D is ambiguous. Between the trimmed V and J ends, which lost 4 bases and 0 bases, there was a span of 16 bases. Germline CDR1 reads DFQATT; CDR2 reads SNEGSKA (reference sequence). The CDR3 sequence is 15 residues long. CDR3 nucleotides: TGCAGTGCTAAGAGACCCCTCCAGAACTCCTACGAGCAGTACTTC. As protein: CSAKRPLQNSYEQYF.

This clonotype showed up many times. This chain uses TRBV6-2 or TRBV6-3 with TRBJ2-7; 7 bases match TRBD1. The germline gives CDR1 MNHEY, CDR2 SVGEGT. The CDR3 extends over 14 amino acids. The V segment lost 2 bases and the J segment 4 bases; nucleotides outside the gene matches: 5. DNA for the CDR3: TGTGCCAGCAGTTACCCAGACAGGGCTTACGAGCAGTACTTC. It translates to CASSYPDRAYEQYF.

This clonotype was recorded at least ten times. The chain combines TRBV29-1 with TRBJ2-1; D is unclear. The V and J ends lost 4 bases and 7 bases respectively, with 17 bases between them. Germline V gene lookup returns CDR1 SQVTM and CDR2 ANQGSEA. The CDR3 extends over 14 amino acids. Written as DNA, the CDR3 is TGCAGCGTTGGATTATTTGGGGTGGGGAATGAGCAGTTCTTC. This codes for CSVGLFGVGNEQFF.

V is TRBV18 and J is TRBJ2-2; D is undetermined. V was clipped by 2 bases and J by 12 bases, with 13 bases between them. CDR1 is KGHSH and CDR2 is LQKENI in the germline V gene. The CDR3 consists of 13 residues. CDR3 loop: CASSPELFRQLFF. The DNA for the CDR3 is TGTGCCAGCTCACCAGAATTGTTTCGACAGCTGTTTTTT. Supplemented by reference TRBV18 and TRBJ2-2, the full variable domain reads NAGVMQNPRHLVRRRGQEARLRCSPMKGHSHVYWYRQLPEEGLKFMVYLQKENIIDESGMPKERFSAEFPKEGPSILRIQQVVRGDSAAYFCASSPELFRQLFFGEGSRLTVL.

This clonotype was found a few times. The chain combines TRBV15 with TRBJ1-1; D gene unclear. Trimming shortened V by 5 bases and J by 0 bases, and 16 bases separated the two germline ends. The germline V gene has CDR1 LNHNV and CDR2 YYDKDF (reference sequence). This CDR3 is built from 16 residues. The CDR3 protein is CATSPPLWFMNTEAFF. CDR3 nucleotide sequence: TGTGCCACCAGCCCCCCTTTGTGGTTCATGAACACTGAAGCTTTCTTT.

The chain couples TRBV6-5 to TRBJ2-5; the D call may be TRBD1 or TRBD2 (5 bases each). Per germline, CDR1 MNHEY and CDR2 SVGAGI. Trimming stripped 5 bases from V and 4 bases from J, with 17 bases between. The CDR3 loop spans 15 amino acids. CDR3 in amino acids: CASSTAGGAGETQYF. The CDR3 region has the DNA TGTGCCAGCAGTACCGCTGGTGGGGCGGGAGAGACCCAGTACTTC.

This clonotype was recorded at least ten times. The rearrangement joins TRBV20-1 to TRBJ2-7, with TRBD2 matching 8 bases. The CDR3 extends over 12 amino acids. V was clipped by 3 bases and J by 10 bases; unmatched bases: 8. Germline CDR1 DFQATT, CDR2 SNEGSKA (reference sequence). CDR3: CSARRTSWQQYF. The CDR3 DNA reads as TGCAGTGCTAGGCGGACTAGCTGGCAACAGTACTTC.

This clonotype has ten or more counts. The chain links TRBV13 to TRBJ2-3; no firm D call. Germline V lookup: CDR1 PRHDT, CDR2 FYEKMQ (reference sequence). The V end was cut by 2 bases, the J end by 6 bases, with 12 bases between. The CDR3 is made up of 14 amino acids. CDR3 in amino acids: CASSLRSNPDTQYF. For the CDR3, the DNA is TGTGCCAGCAGCTTACGGTCGAATCCGGATACGCAGTATTTT. Using reference TRBV13 and TRBJ2-3 for the parts outside the CDR3, the full variable domain is AAGVIQSPRHLIKEKRETATLKCYPIPRHDTVYWYQQGPGQDPQFLISFYEKMQSDKGSIPDRFSAQQFSDYHSELNMSSLELGDSALYFCASSLRSNPDTQYFGPGTRLTVL.

This clonotype appeared a few times. The J gene is TRBJ1-1, the V gene TRBV10-3; TRBD1 aligns across 8 bases. The CDR3 contains 14 residues. CDR1 and CDR2 from the germline V gene are ENHRY and SYGVKD. Trimming at V came to 0 bases and at J to 4 bases, leaving 1 base not matched to a gene. CDR3 loop: CAISESDRGTEAFF. The CDR3 coding sequence is TGTGCCATCAGTGAGTCTGACAGGGGCACTGAAGCTTTCTTT.